This T cell receptor beta chain was observed in a study of T-cell memory formation after mild COVID-19. Germline V gives CDR1 MNHEY, CDR2 SVGAGI. CDR3 length: 14 amino acids. V trimming: 0 bases; J trimming: 8 bases; junction bases outside the gene matches: 4. This clonotype was counted a few times. 5'RACE primed from the constant segment yielded TCR alpha and TCR beta cDNA libraries bearing sample barcodes and UMIs. TCRdb ran MiXCR on the 5' RACE reads and lists one entry per CDR3 protein. The sample records roughly 100,000 distinct CDR3 sequences, more than 13% being singletons. This sequence originates from a man younger than 30 who had mild COVID-19 (a few samples of this study predate the infection). Cell type and time point are not known. Sequencing input: PBMCs or a T cell subset sorted from them (not recorded which). The chain is built from TRBV6-5 and TRBJ2-1; 7 bases map to TRBD2. CDR3 in amino acids: CASSYSGAGDEQFF. CDR3 coding DNA: TGTGCCAGCAGTTACTCCGGGGCGGGGGATGAGCAGTTCTTC.